This T cell receptor beta chain is drawn from a study of T cell responses to AZD1222 COVID-19 vaccine. Profiled with immunoSEQ multiplex PCR; TCRdb holds only in-frame clones, not every one. Counted here are 100,000 to 150,000 clones, 88% occurring once; the ten biggest clones make up 7.5% to 8%. Points on this clone: Its antigen is unknown.

Findings and limits, study-wide: Receipt of two AZD1222 doses was followed by a rise in Spike-specific TCR breadth and depth. Per reports, nearly half of all spike-specific TCRs target regions that are unmutated in variants. Baseline seropositives among AZD1222 recipients totaled only five to seven.

Trimming removed 0 bases from V and 1 base from J, with 10 bases in between. Germline assignment: CDR1 SGHRS and CDR2 YFSETQ. The CDR3 runs to 15 residues. The chain is built from TRBV5-1 and TRBJ1-1; D gene uncertain. Sequenced here: peripheral blood, sampled on day 0 of AZD1222 vaccination. The TCR sequence derives from an adult in good health. The CDR3 is CASSLEPGPNTEAFF. The CDR3 coding sequence is TGCGCCAGCAGCTTGGAGCCAGGACCGAACACTGAAGCTTTCTTT.